These T cell receptor beta chains were read from a single sample in a study of beta chain features in type 1 diabetes. Assay used: immunoSEQ multiplex PCR; TCRdb lists only in-frame clones, some missing. The sample includes 600,000 to 650,000 clones, 15% to 17% seen only once; the top ten take about 0.086%. Sequences were obtained from naive CD4+ T cells from blood. The receptors here all came from a man aged 18 to 30 in good health. Each CDR3 is given with its conserved first and last residue. D genes are given only for firm matches. Size values are once, few and many counts, or a class for expanded clones, and some rows have none.

abundance	v_gene	j_gene	d_gene	CDR3nt	CDR3aa
.	TRBV6-4	TRBJ2-1	.	TGTGCCAGCAGTGAACAGGTCTACAATGAGCAGTTCTTC	CASSEQVYNEQFF
few	TRBV11-2	TRBJ2-6	.	TGTGCCAGCAGCGGAGGTGGGGCCAACGTCCTGACTTTC	CASSGGGANVLTF
few	TRBV19	TRBJ2-4	TRBD1	TGTGCCAGTAGTATAGCACGACAGGGGAAAAACATTCAGTACTTC	CASSIARQGKNIQYF
.	TRBV14	TRBJ2-2	.	TGTGCCAGCAGCCCGCGGGCAGGGTGGACCGGGGAGCTGTTTTTT	CASSPRAGWTGELFF
.	TRBV4-1	TRBJ1-5	.	TGCGCCAGCAGCCAAGAGTTTTTATGGGGTGCCGCAAATCAGCCCCAGCATTTT	CASSQEFLWGAANQPQHF
.	TRBV6-6	TRBJ2-7	TRBD1	TGTGCCAGCAGTTACAGGGGACAGGGAGGCGAGCAGTACTTC	CASSYRGQGGEQYF
.	TRBV5-1	TRBJ2-5	TRBD1	TGCGCCAGCAGCTTGGAGGGACAGGGGTGGAAAGAGACCCAGTACTTC	CASSLEGQGWKETQYF
.	TRBV5-1	TRBJ1-2	.	TGCGCCAGCAGCTTGGAGGTCACCTATGGCTACACCTTC	CASSLEVTYGYTF
few	TRBV5-6	TRBJ2-7	TRBD1	TGTGCCAGCAGCTTTTTTAGGACAGGGGTACTTGAGCAGTACTTC	CASSFFRTGVLEQYF
few	TRBV18	TRBJ2-1	.	TGTGCCAGCTCACCCGCCGGCGTAGTAAGCGAGCAGTTCTTC	CASSPAGVVSEQFF
few	TRBV2	TRBJ1-1	.	TGTGCCAGCAGGCCCTCGGCACAGGGGAACACTGAAGCTTTCTTT	CASRPSAQGNTEAFF
few	TRBV9	TRBJ2-3	TRBD2	TGTGCCAGCAGCGTAGACGGGGGGGCAGGAGATACGCAGTATTTT	CASSVDGGAGDTQYF
few	TRBV5-1	TRBJ2-5	TRBD1	TGCGCCAGCAGCCCCGCCGGACAGGGACGAGAGACCCAGTACTTC	CASSPAGQGRETQYF
.	TRBV9	TRBJ2-7	.	TGTGCCAGCAGCGTAGGGGCAGGGGCCTCCTACGAGCAGTACTTC	CASSVGAGASYEQYF
.	TRBV7-9	TRBJ1-1	.	TGTGCCAGCAGCCCCGGCCAGCCCACTGAAGCTTTCTTT	CASSPGQPTEAFF
few	TRBV9	TRBJ2-3	TRBD2	TGTGCCAGCAGCTCCCAGGCGGGAGTGCGGGCAGATACGCAGTATTTT	CASSSQAGVRADTQYF
.	TRBV9	TRBJ1-2	.	TGTGCCAGCAGCGTAGGGACCTCTAACTATGGCTACACCTTC	CASSVGTSNYGYTF
few	TRBV7-3	TRBJ1-1	.	TGTGCCAGCAGTTCCGGACAGAACACTGAAGCTTTCTTT	CASSSGQNTEAFF
.	TRBV27	TRBJ2-7	TRBD1	TGTGCCAGCAGTTTTGGGGACAGGGGAGAGGAGCAGTACTTC	CASSFGDRGEEQYF
.	TRBV7-2	TRBJ2-1	TRBD1	TGTGCCAGCAGCCTAGGGACAGCTTACAATGAGCAGTTCTTC	CASSLGTAYNEQFF
few	TRBV18	TRBJ2-7	.	TGTGCCAGCTCTCCAGAACCGGGACGTAAATCCTACGAGCAGTACTTC	CASSPEPGRKSYEQYF
.	TRBV19	TRBJ2-7	.	TGTGCCAGTATGAAGGGTTACGAGCAGTACTTC	CASMKGYEQYF